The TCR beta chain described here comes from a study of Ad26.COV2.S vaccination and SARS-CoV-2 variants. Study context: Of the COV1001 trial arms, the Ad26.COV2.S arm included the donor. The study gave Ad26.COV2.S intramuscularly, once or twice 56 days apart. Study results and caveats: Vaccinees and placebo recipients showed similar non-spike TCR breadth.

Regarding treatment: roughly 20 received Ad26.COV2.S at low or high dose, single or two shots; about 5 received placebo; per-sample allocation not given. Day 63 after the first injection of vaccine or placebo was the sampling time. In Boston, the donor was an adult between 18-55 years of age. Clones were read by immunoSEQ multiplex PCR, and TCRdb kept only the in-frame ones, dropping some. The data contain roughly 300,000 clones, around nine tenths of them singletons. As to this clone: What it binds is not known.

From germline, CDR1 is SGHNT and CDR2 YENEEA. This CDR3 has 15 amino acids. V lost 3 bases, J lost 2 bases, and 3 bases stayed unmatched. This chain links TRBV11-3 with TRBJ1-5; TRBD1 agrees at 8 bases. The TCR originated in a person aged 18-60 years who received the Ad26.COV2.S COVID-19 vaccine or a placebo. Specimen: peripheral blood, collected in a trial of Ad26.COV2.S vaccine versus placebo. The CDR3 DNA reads TGTGCCAGCAGCTTCAGGACAGGGTGCAATCAGCCCCAGCATTTT. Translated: CASSFRTGCNQPQHF.